By frequency in the sample, the clone carrying this TCR delta chain is large. Antigen unknown. TCRdb reanalysed the RT-PCR reads via CATT. In the table there are over a thousand delta-chain clones, 1.7% of which are singletons. This entry is derived from a study of gammadelta T cells in human blood. General study points: Microbial exposure reportedly appeared to drive polyclonal expansion of innate gamma-delta T cells right after birth.

Germline-derived CDR1 and CDR2 are NSMFDY and ISSIKDK. The V gene end was trimmed by 0 bases and the J gene end by 0 bases; junction bases not matched to a gene: 22. This CDR3 is 21 amino acids long. Source material: non-Vgamma9Vdelta2 gamma-delta T cells from adult blood. This chain uses TRAV29/DV5 with TRDJ1; 8 bases agree with TRDD3. The TCR comes from a human donor. This chain's CDR3 is CAASADGLGWGTKSYTDKLIF. The CDR3 coding sequence is TGTGCAGCAAGCGCTGATGGGTTGGGCTGGGGGACCAAATCGTACACCGATAAACTCATCTTT.